The rows below give T cell receptor beta chains drawn from one sample of a study of shared clonotypes between healthy human individuals. Profiled with immunoSEQ multiplex PCR; TCRdb holds only in-frame clones, not every one. The data show about 600,000 clones, roughly 98% seen once. The sequenced sample consisted of naive CD8+ T cells sorted from blood. These receptors originate from a man between 25 and 39 years old in good health. Both conserved end residues are part of each CDR3. Each record gives: clone size, J gene, D gene, V gene, CDR3 DNA, CDR3 protein. A D gene is named only where the DNA matches it firmly. Size is omitted from some rows. Given values are once, few, many or a class for expanded clones.

>-|TRBJ2-1|-|TRBV4-3
TGCGCCAGCAGCCAAGACGGATTCACTTACAATGAGCAGTTCTTC
CASSQDGFTYNEQFF
>-|TRBJ2-2|-|TRBV7-3
TGTGCCAGCAGCTTACCTGACCGGACCGGGGAGCTGTTTTTT
CASSLPDRTGELFF
>-|TRBJ1-4|-|TRBV19
TGTGCCAGTAGTCGCCAGTTGGGGCTTCTGGAGACAACTAATGAAAAACTGTTTTTT
CASSRQLGLLETTNEKLFF
>once|TRBJ2-2|-|TRBV5-6
TGTGCCAGCAGCGGGTCTTATTCGGGCGGGGAGCTGTTTTTT
CASSGSYSGGELFF
>-|TRBJ2-7|TRBD2|TRBV14
TGTGCCAGCAGCCAAAGTGGGGCGGGGGTCTTCGACTACGAGCAGTACTTC
CASSQSGAGVFDYEQYF
>-|TRBJ2-2|TRBD2|TRBV7-9
TGTGCCAGCAGCTTAGAAACTAGGGCTAGCGGGAGAAACACCGGGGAGCTGTTTTTT
CASSLETRASGRNTGELFF
>-|TRBJ2-1|-|TRBV30
TGTGCCTGGAGTGTACAGGTATCGAATGAGCAGTTCTTC
CAWSVQVSNEQFF
>-|TRBJ1-2|-|TRBV27
TGTGCCAGCGGCCGACAGGCACAATATGGCTACACCTTC
CASGRQAQYGYTF
>once|TRBJ2-5|-|TRBV2
TGTGCCAGCAGCGGGGTGCTACAAGAGACCCAGTACTTC
CASSGVLQETQYF
>-|TRBJ2-3|-|TRBV7-6
TGTGCCAGCAGCTTAGTACCGGGGGAAACACCAGATACGCAGTATTTT
CASSLVPGETPDTQYF
>-|TRBJ2-7|-|TRBV13
TGTGCCAGCAGCTTAGGGATCTCGGGGGAGCAGTACTTC
CASSLGISGEQYF
>-|TRBJ2-7|TRBD2|TRBV6-5
TGTGCCAGCAGTCGGACTAGCGGAGCCTACGAGCAGTACTTC
CASSRTSGAYEQYF
>-|TRBJ1-5|TRBD1|TRBV27
TGTGCCAGCAGTTTATACAGGGGCAATAGCAATCAGCCCCAGCATTTT
CASSLYRGNSNQPQHF
>-|TRBJ2-7|-|TRBV7-6
TGTGCCAGCAGCTTATACACGGGAGCGGCGTCCTACGAGCAGTACTTC
CASSLYTGAASYEQYF
>-|TRBJ2-7|-|TRBV2
TGTGCCAGCCTGTGGTCTCTGGAGGTCTCCTACGAGCAGTACTTC
CASLWSLEVSYEQYF
>-|TRBJ2-7|-|TRBV29-1
TGCAGCGTTGACGGCCAGAACTCCTACGAGCAGTACTTC
CSVDGQNSYEQYF
>-|TRBJ2-4|TRBD1|TRBV15
TGTGCCACCAGCAGGGAAGGGGGCCTGGCCAAAAACATTCAGTACTTC
CATSREGGLAKNIQYF
>once|TRBJ2-1|-|TRBV7-8
TGTGCCAGCAGCTTAGCAGCGCCGGCCTACAATGAGCAGTTCTTC
CASSLAAPAYNEQFF
>-|TRBJ2-7|TRBD1|TRBV19
TGTGCCAGTAGCTGGACAGGGGCTGAGGAGCAGTACTTC
CASSWTGAEEQYF
>-|TRBJ2-7|TRBD2|TRBV7-8
TGTGCCAGCAGCCGACGCGGGGGACCGAGCTCCTACGAGCAGTACTTC
CASSRRGGPSSYEQYF
>-|TRBJ2-7|-|TRBV2
TGTGCCAGCAGTGACGGGCTAAGTTTCTACGAGCAGTACTTC
CASSDGLSFYEQYF
>-|TRBJ2-7|-|TRBV13
TGTGCCAGCAGCGCCCGGAATAACCCGGGGGAGCAGTACTTC
CASSARNNPGEQYF
>-|TRBJ2-7|-|TRBV27
TGTGCCAGCAGTTTATACCGCGACTACGAGCAGTACTTC
CASSLYRDYEQYF
>once|TRBJ2-1|-|TRBV27
TGTGCCAGCAGTTTAAACAGAAACAATGAGCAGTTCTTC
CASSLNRNNEQFF
>-|TRBJ2-5|TRBD1|TRBV6-1
TGTGCCAGCAGTGGAAGAGGACAGGGGCCCCTCCAAGAGACCCAGTACTTC
CASSGRGQGPLQETQYF
>-|TRBJ2-7|-|TRBV30
TGTGCCTGGAGTGTGGGGCCGTCCTACGAGCAGTACTTC
CAWSVGPSYEQYF
>-|TRBJ2-7|-|TRBV10-1
TGCGCCAGCAGCCCGACAGACCCCAGCGAGCAGTACTTC
CASSPTDPSEQYF
>-|TRBJ1-4|TRBD1|TRBV25-1
TGTGCCAGCAGTGAAATGAACAGGGGGCTTTTAGAAAAACTGTTTTTT
CASSEMNRGLLEKLFF
>once|TRBJ2-1|TRBD2|TRBV10-1
TGCGCCAGCAGTGAAGTAGCGGGAGTCCCCAATGAGCAGTTCTTC
CASSEVAGVPNEQFF
>-|TRBJ2-5|TRBD1|TRBV5-1
TGCGCCAGCAGCGCCGGGACAGAAGAGACCCAGTACTTC
CASSAGTEETQYF
>-|TRBJ2-3|TRBD1|TRBV30
TGTGCCTGGAGTCCTCTATCTGCGGGCAGGGGGCGAGCGGATACGCAGTATTTT
CAWSPLSAGRGRADTQYF
>-|TRBJ2-7|TRBD1|TRBV13
TGTGCCAGCAGCTTAAGGTCCAGGGGGCCCGAGCAGTACTTC
CASSLRSRGPEQYF
>-|TRBJ2-7|-|TRBV28
TGTGCCAGCATTCCCGGGACCAGCTACGAGCAGTACTTC
CASIPGTSYEQYF
>-|TRBJ2-1|-|TRBV7-9
TGTGCCAGCAGCTTAGATACGGGAGTACCGAATGAGCAGTTCTTC
CASSLDTGVPNEQFF
>-|TRBJ2-7|TRBD1|TRBV5-1
TGCGCCTCAACAGGGGTTGATTCCTACGAGCAGTACTTC
CASTGVDSYEQYF
>-|TRBJ2-3|-|TRBV11-2
TGTGCCAGCAGCTTCTCGGGTAGCGTCACAGATACGCAGTATTTT
CASSFSGSVTDTQYF